Here is one TCR beta chain with its context. No antigen is known for it. The sample comes from a study of T cell responses to AZD1222 COVID-19 vaccine. Points from the study as a whole: Vaccine-associated CD4 TCRs ranged over spike, dominating at 160-218 and 743-854.

The CDR3 is 16 residues long. The V gene's germline CDR1 is MDHEN and CDR2 SYDVKM. V was shortened by 6 bases and J by 0 bases, with 16 bases between the two germline ends. Clones were read by immunoSEQ multiplex PCR, and TCRdb kept only the in-frame ones, dropping some. The sample lists roughly 200,000 clones; more than 80% were seen once. The sample in question was peripheral blood, obtained 28 days after the second dose of the MenACWY control vaccine. V gene TRBV28 combines with J gene TRBJ2-3; possible D gene TRBD2, 5 bases. This TCR was sampled from an adult who received the MenACWY meningococcal vaccine as a control. CDR3 region: CASSEGLTSSTDTQYF. CDR3 DNA: TGTGCCAGCAGCGAGGGTCTTACTTCTAGCACAGATACGCAGTATTTT.